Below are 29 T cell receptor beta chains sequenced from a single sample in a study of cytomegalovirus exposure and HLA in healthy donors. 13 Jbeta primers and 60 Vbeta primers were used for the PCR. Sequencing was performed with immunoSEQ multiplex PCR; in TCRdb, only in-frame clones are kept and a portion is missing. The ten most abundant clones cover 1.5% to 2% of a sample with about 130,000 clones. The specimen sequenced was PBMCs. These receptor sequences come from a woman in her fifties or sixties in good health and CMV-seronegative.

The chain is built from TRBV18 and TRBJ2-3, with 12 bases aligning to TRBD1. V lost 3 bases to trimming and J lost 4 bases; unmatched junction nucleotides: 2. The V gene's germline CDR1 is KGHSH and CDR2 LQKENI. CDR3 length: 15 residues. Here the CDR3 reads CASSPGTGGADTQYF. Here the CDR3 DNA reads TGTGCCAGCTCACCCGGGACAGGGGGCGCAGATACGCAGTATTTT.

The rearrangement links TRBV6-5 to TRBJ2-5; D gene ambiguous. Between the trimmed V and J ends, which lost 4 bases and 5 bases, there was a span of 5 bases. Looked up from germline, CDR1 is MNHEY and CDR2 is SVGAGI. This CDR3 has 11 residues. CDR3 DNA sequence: TGTGCCAGCAGTTCTTTCGAGACCCAGTACTTC. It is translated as CASSSFETQYF.

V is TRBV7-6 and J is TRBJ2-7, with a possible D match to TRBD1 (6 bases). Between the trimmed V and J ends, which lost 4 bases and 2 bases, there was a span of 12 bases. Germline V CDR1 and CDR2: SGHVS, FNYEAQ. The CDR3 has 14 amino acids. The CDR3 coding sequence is TGTGCCAGCAGCTACGGCCAGGGGACCTACGAGCAGTACTTC. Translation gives CASSYGQGTYEQYF.

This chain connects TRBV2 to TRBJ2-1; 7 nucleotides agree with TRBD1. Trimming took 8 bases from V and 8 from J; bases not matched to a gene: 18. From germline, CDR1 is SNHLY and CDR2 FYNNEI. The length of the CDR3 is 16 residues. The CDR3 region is CASHYWGIQGMDEQFF. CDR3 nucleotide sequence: TGTGCCAGCCACTATTGGGGTATACAGGGGATGGATGAGCAGTTCTTC.

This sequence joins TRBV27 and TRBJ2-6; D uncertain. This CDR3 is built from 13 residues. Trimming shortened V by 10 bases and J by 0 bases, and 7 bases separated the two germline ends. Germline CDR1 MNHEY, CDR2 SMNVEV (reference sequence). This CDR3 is CATRISGANVLTF. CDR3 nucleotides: TGTGCCACTAGAATCTCTGGGGCCAACGTCCTGACTTTC.

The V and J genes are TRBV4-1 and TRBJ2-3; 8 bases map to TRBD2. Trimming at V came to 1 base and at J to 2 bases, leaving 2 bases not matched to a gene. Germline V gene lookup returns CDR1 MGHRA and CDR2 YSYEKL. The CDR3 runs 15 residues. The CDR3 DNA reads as TGCGCCAGCAGCCAAGTAGCGGGAACCACAGATACGCAGTATTTT. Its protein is CASSQVAGTTDTQYF.

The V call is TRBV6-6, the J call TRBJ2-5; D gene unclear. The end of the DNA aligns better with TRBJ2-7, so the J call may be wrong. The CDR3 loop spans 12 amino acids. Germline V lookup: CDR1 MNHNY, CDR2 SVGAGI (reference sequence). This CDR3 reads CASSVGNYEQYF. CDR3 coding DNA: TGTGCCAGCAGTGTCGGAAACTACGAGCAGTACTTC.

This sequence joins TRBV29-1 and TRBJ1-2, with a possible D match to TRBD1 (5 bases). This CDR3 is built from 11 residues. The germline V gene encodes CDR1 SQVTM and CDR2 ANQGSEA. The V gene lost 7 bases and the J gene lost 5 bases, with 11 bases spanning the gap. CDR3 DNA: TGCAGCGCGCGCGGGGGGTATGGCTACACCTTC. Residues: CSARGGYGYTF. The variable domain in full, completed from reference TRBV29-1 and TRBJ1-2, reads SAVISQKPSRDICQRGTSLTIQCQVDSQVTMMFWYRQQPGQSLTLIATANQGSEATYESGFVIDKFPISRPNLTFSTLTVSNMSPEDSSIYLCSARGGYGYTFGSGTRLTVV.

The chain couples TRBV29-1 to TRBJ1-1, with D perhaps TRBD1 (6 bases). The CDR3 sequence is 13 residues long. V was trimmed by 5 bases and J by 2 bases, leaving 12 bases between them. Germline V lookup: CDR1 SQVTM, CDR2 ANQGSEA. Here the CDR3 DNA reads TGCAGCGTTCTGACAGGCAGAAACACTGAAGCTTTCTTT. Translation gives CSVLTGRNTEAFF.

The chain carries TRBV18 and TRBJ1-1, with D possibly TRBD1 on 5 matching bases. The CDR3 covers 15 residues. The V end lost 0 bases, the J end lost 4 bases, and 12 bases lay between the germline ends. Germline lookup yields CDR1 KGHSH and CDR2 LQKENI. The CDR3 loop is CASSPPGEVRTEAFF. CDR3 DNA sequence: TGTGCCAGCTCACCACCGGGGGAGGTCCGCACTGAAGCTTTCTTT.

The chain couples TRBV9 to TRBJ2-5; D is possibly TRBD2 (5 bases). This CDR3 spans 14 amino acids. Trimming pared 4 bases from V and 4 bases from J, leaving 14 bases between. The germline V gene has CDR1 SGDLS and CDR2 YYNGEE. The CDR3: CASSSGMTGETQYF. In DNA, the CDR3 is TGTGCCAGCAGCTCGGGGATGACCGGAGAGACCCAGTACTTC.

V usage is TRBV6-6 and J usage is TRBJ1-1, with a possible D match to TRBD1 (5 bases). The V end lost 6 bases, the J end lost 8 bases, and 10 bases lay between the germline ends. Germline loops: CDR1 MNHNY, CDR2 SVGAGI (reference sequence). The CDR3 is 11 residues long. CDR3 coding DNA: TGTGCCAGCAGCTACGACAGAGAAGCTTTCTTT. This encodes CASSYDREAFF.

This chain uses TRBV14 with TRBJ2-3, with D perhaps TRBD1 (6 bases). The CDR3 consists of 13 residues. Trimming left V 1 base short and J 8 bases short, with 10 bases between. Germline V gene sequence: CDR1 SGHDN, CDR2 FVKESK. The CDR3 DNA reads TGTGCCAGCAGCCAAGCAGGGGTGGTTACGCAGTATTTT. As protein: CASSQAGVVTQYF.

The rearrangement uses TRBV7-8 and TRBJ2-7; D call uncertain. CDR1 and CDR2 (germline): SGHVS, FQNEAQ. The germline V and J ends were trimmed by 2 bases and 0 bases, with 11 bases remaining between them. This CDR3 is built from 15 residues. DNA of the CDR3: TGTGCCAGCAGCTTAATAAATAGCCGCTCCTACGAGCAGTACTTC. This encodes CASSLINSRSYEQYF.

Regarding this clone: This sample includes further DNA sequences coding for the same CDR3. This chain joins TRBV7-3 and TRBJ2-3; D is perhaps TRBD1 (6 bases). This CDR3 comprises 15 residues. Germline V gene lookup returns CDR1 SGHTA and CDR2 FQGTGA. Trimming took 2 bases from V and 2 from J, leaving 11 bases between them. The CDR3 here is CASSLGAGVTDTQYF. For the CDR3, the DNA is TGTGCCAGCAGCTTAGGGGCAGGGGTCACAGATACGCAGTATTTT.

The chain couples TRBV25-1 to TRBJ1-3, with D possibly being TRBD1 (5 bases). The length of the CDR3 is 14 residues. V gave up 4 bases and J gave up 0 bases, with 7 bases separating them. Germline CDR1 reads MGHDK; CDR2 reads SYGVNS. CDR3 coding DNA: TGTGCCAGCAGTGCAGGGTCCTCTGGAAACACCATATATTTT. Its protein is CASSAGSSGNTIYF.

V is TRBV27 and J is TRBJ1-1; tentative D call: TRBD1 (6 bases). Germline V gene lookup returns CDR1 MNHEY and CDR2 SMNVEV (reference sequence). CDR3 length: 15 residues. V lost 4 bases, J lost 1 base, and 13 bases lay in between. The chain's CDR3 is CASSSRQAPNTEAFF. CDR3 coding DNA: TGTGCCAGCAGTTCAAGACAGGCTCCGAACACTGAAGCTTTCTTT.

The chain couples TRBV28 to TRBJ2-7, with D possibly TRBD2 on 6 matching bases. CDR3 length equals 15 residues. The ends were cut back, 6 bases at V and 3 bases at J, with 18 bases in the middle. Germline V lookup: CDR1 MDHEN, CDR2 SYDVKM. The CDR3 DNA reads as TGTGCCAGCAGAACCCCCCGGGACTCCGACTACGAGCAGTACTTC. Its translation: CASRTPRDSDYEQYF.

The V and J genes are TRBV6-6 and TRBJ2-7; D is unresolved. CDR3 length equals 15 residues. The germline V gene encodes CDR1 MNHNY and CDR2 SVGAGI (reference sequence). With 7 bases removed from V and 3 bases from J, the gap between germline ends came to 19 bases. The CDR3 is CASTPMVAVLYEQYF. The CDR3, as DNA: TGTGCCAGCACTCCGATGGTGGCAGTCCTCTACGAGCAGTACTTC.

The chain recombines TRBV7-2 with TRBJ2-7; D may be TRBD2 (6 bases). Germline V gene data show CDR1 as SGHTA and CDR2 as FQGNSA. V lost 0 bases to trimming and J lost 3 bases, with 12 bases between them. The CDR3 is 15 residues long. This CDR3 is CASSLAAGNFYEQYF. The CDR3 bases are TGTGCCAGCAGCTTAGCAGCGGGCAACTTCTACGAGCAGTACTTC.

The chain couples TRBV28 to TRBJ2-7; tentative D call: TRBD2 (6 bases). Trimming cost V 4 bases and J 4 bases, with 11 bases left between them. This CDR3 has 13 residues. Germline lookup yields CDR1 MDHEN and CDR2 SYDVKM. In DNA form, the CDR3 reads TGTGCCAGCAGTTCGGCGGGACGGTACGAGCAGTACTTC. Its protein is CASSSAGRYEQYF.

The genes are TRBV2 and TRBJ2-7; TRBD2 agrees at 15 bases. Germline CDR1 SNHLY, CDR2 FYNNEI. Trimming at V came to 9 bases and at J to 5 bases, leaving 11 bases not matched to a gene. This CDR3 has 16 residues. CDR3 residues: CASKWTSGGAKNEQYF. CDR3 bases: TGTGCCAGTAAATGGACTAGCGGGGGGGCAAAAAACGAGCAGTACTTC. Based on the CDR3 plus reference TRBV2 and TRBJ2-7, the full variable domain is EPEVTQTPSHQVTQMGQEVILRCVPISNHLYFYWYRQILGQKVEFLVSFYNNEISEKSEIFDDQFSVERPDGSNFTLKIRSTKLEDSAMYFCASKWTSGGAKNEQYFGPGTRLTVT.

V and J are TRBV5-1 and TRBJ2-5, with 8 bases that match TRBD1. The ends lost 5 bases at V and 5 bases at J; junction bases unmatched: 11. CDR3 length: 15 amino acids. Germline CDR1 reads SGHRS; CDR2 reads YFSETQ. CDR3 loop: CASSHGQGVGETQYF. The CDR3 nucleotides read TGCGCCAGCAGTCACGGACAGGGCGTAGGGGAGACCCAGTACTTC. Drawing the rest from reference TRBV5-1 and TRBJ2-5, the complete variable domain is KAGVTQTPRYLIKTRGQQVTLSCSPISGHRSVSWYQQTPGQGLQFLFEYFSETQRNKGNFPGRFSGRQFSNSRSEMNVSTLELGDSALYLCASSHGQGVGETQYFGPGTRLLVL.

The CDR3 spells CASRVTGPPYGYTF. CDR3 bases: TGTGCCAGCAGAGTAACAGGGCCCCCCTATGGCTACACCTTC. The chain combines TRBV28 with TRBJ1-2; a possible D gene is TRBD1 (6 bases). From germline, CDR1 is MDHEN and CDR2 SYDVKM. This CDR3 spans 14 amino acids. V was cut by 6 bases and J by 4 bases, with 15 bases left in between.

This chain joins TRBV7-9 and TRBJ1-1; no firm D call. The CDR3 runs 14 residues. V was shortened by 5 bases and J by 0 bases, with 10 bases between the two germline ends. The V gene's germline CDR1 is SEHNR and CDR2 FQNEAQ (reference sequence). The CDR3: CASSPRGLNTEAFF. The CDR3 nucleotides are TGTGCCAGCAGCCCCCGCGGCTTGAACACTGAAGCTTTCTTT. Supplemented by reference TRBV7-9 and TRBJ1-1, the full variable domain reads DTGVSQNPRHKITKRGQNVTFRCDPISEHNRLYWYRQTLGQGPEFLTYFQNEAQLEKSRLLSDRFSAERPKGSFSTLEIQRTEQGDSAMYLCASSPRGLNTEAFFGQGTRLTVV.

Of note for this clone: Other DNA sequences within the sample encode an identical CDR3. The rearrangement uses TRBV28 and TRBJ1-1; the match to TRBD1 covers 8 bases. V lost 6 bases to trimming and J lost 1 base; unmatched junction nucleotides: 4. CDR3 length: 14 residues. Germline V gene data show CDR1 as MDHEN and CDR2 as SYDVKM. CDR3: CASSSGQGNTEAFF. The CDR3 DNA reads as TGTGCCAGCAGCTCAGGACAGGGGAACACTGAAGCTTTCTTT.

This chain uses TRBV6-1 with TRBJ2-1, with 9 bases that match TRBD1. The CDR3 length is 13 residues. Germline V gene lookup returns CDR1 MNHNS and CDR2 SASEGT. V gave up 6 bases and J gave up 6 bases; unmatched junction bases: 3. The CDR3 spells CASSSQGANEQFF. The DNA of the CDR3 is TGTGCCAGCAGCTCACAGGGGGCCAATGAGCAGTTCTTC.

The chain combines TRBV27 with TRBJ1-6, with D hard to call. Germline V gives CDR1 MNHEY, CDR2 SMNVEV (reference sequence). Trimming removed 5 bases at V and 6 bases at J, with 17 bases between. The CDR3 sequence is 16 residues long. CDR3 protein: CASSHFWEEGNSPLHF. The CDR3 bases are TGTGCCAGCAGTCATTTTTGGGAGGAGGGTAATTCACCCCTCCACTTT.

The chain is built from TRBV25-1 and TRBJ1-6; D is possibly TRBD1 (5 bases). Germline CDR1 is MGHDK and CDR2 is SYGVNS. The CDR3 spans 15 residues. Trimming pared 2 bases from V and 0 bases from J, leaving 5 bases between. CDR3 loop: CASSEQGSYNSPLHF. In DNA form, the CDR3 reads TGTGCCAGCAGTGAACAGGGCTCCTATAATTCACCCCTCCACTTT.